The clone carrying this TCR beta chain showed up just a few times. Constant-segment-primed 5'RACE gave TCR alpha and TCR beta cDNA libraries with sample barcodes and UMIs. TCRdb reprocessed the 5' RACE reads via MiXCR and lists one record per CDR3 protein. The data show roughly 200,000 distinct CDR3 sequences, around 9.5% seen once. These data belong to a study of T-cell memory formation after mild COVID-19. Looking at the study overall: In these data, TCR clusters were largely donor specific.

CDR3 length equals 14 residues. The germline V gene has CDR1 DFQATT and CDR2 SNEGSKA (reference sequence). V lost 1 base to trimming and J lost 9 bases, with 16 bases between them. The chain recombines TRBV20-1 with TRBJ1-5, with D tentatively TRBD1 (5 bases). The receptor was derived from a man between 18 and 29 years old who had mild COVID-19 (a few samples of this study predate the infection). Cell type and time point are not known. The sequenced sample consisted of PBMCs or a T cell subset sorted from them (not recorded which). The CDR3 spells CSARVGTAGRPQHF. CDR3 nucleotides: TGCAGTGCTAGAGTTGGGACGGCCGGAAGGCCCCAGCATTTT.